This TCR beta chain stems from a study of blood T cell repertoires in COVID-19. The CDR3 consists of 15 residues. Germline values: CDR1 SGHNT, CDR2 YENEEA. Trimming cost V 1 base and J 9 bases; bases outside gene matches: 6. Libraries were prepared by immunoSEQ multiplex PCR; TCRdb keeps only in-frame clonotypes and omits some of them. In the table there are roughly 350,000 clones, around 87% of which are singletons. This clone was seen just once. Input material: peripheral blood. The V gene is TRBV11-3, the J gene TRBJ2-1, with TRBD2 identical over 10 bases. The receptor was derived from a woman aged 50 to 60 with COVID-19, enrolled during active disease. The CDR3 DNA sequence: TGTGCCAGCAGCTTAGCAGCGGGAGGGCGGGGTGAGCAGTTCTTC. It is translated as CASSLAAGGRGEQFF.